Sequencing of this TCR beta chain was carried out in a study of shared clonotypes between healthy human individuals. Study-wide context: Researchers assigned three CD4 naive, three CD4 memory, two CD8 naive and one CD8 memory plate to each donor.

This CDR3 has 15 amino acids. V was clipped by 7 bases and J by 0 bases; unmatched bases: 6. Germline V gives CDR1 SQVTM, CDR2 ANQGSEA. The test was conducted at deep level. Method: immunoSEQ multiplex PCR; TCRdb's copy keeps in-frame clones and lacks some. Here the sample spans around 1,000,000 clones, around 77% being singletons. Sequenced input: memory CD4+ T cells from PBMCs. Sample subset: CD45RA-negative fraction. The rearrangement joins TRBV29-1 to TRBJ2-1; 10 nucleotides match TRBD1. The TCR comes from a man aged 18 to 30 in good health. Some clones in this sample may be carry-over from other donors' samples. The CDR3 is CSANRQGASYNEQFF. The CDR3 DNA follows: TGCAGCGCAAACCGACAGGGGGCCTCCTACAATGAGCAGTTCTTC.